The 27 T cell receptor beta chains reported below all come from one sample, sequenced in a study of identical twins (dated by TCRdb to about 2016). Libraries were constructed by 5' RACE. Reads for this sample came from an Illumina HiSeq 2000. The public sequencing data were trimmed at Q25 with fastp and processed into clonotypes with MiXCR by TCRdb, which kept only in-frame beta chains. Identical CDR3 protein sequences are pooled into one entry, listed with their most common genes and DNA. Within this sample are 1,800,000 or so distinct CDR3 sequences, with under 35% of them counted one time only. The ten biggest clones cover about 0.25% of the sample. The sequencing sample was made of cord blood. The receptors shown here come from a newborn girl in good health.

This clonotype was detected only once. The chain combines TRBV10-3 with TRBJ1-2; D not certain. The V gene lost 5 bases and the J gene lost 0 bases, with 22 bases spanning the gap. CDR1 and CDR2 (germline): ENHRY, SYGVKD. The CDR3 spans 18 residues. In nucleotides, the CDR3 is TGTGCCATCAGTACCGCCGAGGGAACGAGAGGTCCTAACTATGGCTACACCTTC. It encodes CAISTAEGTRGPNYGYTF.

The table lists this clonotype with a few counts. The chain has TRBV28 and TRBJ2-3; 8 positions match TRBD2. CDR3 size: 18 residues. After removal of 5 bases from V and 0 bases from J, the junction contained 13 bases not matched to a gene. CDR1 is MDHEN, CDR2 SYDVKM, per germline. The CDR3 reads CASSGREGLYRSTDTQYF. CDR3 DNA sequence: TGTGCCAGCAGTGGTCGGGAGGGCCTCTACCGAAGCACAGATACGCAGTATTTT.

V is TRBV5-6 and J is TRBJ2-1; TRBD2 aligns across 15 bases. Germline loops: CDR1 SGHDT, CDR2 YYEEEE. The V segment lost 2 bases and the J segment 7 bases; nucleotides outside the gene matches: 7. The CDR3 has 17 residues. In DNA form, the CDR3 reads TGTGCCAGCAGCTTTCTGGCCGGGACTAGCGGGAGGAATGAGCAGTTCTTC. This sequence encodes CASSFLAGTSGRNEQFF.

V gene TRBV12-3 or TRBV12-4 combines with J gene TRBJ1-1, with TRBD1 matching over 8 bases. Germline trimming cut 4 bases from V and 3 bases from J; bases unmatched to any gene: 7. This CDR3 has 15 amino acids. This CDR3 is CASSSRTGPDTEAFF. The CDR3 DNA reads TGTGCCAGCAGTTCTCGGACAGGGCCGGACACTGAAGCTTTCTTT.

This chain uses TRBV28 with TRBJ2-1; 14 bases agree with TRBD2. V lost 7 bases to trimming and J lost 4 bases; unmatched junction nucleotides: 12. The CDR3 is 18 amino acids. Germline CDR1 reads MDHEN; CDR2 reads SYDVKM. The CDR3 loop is CASTFRLAGGPSYNEQFF. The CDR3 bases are TGTGCCAGCACTTTCCGACTAGCGGGGGGGCCATCGTACAATGAGCAGTTCTTC.

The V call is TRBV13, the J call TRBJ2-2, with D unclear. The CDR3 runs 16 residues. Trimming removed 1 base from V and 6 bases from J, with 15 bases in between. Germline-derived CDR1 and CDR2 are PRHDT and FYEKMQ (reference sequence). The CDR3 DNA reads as TGTGCCAGCAGCTTAGAGGCCGGCACTTATGCCGGGGAGCTGTTTTTT. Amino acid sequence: CASSLEAGTYAGELFF.

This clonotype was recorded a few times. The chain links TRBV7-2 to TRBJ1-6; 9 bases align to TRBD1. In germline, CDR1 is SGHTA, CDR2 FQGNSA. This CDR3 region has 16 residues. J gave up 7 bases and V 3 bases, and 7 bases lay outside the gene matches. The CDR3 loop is CASSFNPGTGNSPLHF. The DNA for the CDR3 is TGTGCCAGCAGCTTTAATCCCGGGACAGGGAATTCACCCCTCCACTTT.

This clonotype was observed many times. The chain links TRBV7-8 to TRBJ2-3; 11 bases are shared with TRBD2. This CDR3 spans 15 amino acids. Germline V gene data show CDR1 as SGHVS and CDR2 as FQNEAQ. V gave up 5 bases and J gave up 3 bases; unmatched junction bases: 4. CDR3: CASSIRTSGTDTQYF. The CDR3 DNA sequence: TGTGCCAGCAGCATCCGGACTAGCGGGACAGATACGCAGTATTTT.

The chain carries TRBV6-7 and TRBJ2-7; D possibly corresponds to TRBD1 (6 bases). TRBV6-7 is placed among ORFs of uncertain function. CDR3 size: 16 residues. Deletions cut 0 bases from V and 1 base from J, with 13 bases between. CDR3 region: CASSYSGTHSSYEQYF. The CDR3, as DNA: TGTGCCAGCAGTTACTCCGGGACACACAGTTCCTACGAGCAGTACTTC.

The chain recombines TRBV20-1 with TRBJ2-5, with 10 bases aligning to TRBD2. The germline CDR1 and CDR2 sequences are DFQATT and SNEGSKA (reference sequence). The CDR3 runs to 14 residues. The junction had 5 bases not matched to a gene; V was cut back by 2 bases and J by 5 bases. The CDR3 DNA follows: TGCAGTGCTAGAAGGACTAGCGGAAGGGAGACCCAGTACTTC. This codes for CSARRTSGRETQYF.

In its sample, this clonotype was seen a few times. This chain's CDR3 is CASSTGQGDNQPQHF. The CDR3 DNA is TGTGCCAGCAGCACCGGACAGGGGGACAATCAGCCCCAGCATTTT. This chain uses TRBV21-1 with TRBJ1-5; TRBD1, the D gene given by the table, was not confirmed from the DNA. TRBV21-1 is annotated as a pseudogene. This CDR3 contains 15 residues.

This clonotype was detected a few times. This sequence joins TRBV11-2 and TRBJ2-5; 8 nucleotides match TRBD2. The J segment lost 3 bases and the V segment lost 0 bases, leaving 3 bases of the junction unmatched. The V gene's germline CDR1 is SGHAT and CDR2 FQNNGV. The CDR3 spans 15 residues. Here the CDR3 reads CASSLDTSGKETQYF. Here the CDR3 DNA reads TGTGCCAGCAGCTTAGACACTAGCGGAAAAGAGACCCAGTACTTC.

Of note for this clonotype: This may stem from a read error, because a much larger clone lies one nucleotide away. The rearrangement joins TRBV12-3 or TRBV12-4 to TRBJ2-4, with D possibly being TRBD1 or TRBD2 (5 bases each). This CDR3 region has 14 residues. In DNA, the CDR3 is TGTGCCAGCAGCCCTGTCGGGACCCTAAACATTCAGTGCTTC. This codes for CASSPVGTLNIQCF.

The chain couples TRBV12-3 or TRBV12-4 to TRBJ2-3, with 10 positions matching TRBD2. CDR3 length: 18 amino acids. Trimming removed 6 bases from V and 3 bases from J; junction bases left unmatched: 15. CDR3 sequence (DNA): TGTGCCAGCAGCCTTTGGGTCGGGACTAGCGCTGGGACAGATACGCAGTATTTT. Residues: CASSLWVGTSAGTDTQYF.

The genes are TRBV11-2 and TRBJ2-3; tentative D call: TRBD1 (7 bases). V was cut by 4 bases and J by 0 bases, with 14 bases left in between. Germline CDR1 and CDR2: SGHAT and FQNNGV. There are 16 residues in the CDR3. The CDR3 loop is CASSYATGRSTDTQYF. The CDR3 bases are TGTGCCAGCAGCTATGCGACAGGGAGGAGCACAGATACGCAGTATTTT.

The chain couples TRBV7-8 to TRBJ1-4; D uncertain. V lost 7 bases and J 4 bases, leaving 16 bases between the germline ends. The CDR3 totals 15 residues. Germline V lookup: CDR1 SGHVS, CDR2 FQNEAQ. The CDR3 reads CASTQPWQSNEKLFF. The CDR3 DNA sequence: TGTGCCAGCACCCAACCGTGGCAGAGTAATGAAAAACTGTTTTTT.

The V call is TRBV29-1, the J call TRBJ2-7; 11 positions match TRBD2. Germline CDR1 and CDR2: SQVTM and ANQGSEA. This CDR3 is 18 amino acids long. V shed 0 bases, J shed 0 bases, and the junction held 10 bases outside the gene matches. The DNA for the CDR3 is TGCAGCGTTGAAGAGTTGGCACTAGCGGGGGACGGCTCCTACGAGCAGTACTTC. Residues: CSVEELALAGDGSYEQYF.

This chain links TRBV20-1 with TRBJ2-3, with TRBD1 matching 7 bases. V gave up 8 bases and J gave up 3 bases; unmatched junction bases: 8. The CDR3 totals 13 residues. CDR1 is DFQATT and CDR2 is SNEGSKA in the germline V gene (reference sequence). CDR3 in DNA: TGCAGTACAGGGGTCGAGGGGACAGATACGCAGTATTTT. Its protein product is CSTGVEGTDTQYF.

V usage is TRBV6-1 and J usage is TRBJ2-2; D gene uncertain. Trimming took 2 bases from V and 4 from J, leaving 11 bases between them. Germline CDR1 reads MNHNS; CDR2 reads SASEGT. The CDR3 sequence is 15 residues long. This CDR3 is CASSESMALTGELFF. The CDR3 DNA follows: TGTGCCAGCAGTGAATCAATGGCCCTCACCGGGGAGCTGTTTTTT.

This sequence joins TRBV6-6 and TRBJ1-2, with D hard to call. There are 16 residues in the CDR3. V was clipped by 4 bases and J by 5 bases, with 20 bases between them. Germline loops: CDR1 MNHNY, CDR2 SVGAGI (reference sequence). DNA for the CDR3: TGTGCCAGCAGTTGTTACGGCGCCGTAGTGGAGTATGGCTACACCTTC. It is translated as CASSCYGAVVEYGYTF.

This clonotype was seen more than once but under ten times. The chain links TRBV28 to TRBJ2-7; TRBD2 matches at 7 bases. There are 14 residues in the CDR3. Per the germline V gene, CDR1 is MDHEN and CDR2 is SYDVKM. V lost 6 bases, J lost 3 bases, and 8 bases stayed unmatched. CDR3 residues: CASSLPGRGYEQYF. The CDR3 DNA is TGTGCCAGCAGCTTACCAGGGAGGGGCTACGAGCAGTACTTC. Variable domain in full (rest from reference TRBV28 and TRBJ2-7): DVKVTQSSRYLVKRTGEKVFLECVQDMDHENMFWYRQDPGLGLRLIYFSYDVKMKEKGDIPEGYSVSREKKERFSLILESASTNQTSMYLCASSLPGRGYEQYFGPGTRLTVT.

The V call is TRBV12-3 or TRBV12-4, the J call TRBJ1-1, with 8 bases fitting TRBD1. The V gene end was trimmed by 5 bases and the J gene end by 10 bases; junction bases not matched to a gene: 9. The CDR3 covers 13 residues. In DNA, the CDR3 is TGTGCCAGCAGTCCCGGACAGGGTTTAGCAGCTTTCTTT. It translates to CASSPGQGLAAFF.

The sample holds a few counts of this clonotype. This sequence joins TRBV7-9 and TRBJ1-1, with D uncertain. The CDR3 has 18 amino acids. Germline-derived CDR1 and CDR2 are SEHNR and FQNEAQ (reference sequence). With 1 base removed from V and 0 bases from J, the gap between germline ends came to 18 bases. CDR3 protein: CASSLVKFRWQLNTEAFF. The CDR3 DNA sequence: TGTGCCAGCAGCTTAGTTAAGTTTCGTTGGCAGTTGAACACTGAAGCTTTCTTT.

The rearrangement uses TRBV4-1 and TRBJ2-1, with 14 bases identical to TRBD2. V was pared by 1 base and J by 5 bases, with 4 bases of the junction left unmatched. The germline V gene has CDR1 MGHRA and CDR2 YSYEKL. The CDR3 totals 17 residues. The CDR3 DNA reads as TGCGCCAGCAGCCAAGGTCGACTAGCGGGAGGGAACAATGAGCAGTTCTTC. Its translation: CASSQGRLAGGNNEQFF.

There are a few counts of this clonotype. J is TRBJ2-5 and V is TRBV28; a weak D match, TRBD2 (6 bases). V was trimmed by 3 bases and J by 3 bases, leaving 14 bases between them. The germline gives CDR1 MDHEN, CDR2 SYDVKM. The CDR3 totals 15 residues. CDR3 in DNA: TGTGCCAGCAGTTTGGTCAGGGAGCGGGAAGAGACCCAGTACTTC. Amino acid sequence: CASSLVREREETQYF.

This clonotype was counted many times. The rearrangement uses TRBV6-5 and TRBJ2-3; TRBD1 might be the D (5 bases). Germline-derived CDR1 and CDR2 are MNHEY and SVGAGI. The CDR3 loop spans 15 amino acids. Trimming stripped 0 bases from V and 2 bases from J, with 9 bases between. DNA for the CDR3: TGTGCCAGCAGTTACTCAGGGGTCTCCACAGATACGCAGTATTTT. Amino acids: CASSYSGVSTDTQYF.

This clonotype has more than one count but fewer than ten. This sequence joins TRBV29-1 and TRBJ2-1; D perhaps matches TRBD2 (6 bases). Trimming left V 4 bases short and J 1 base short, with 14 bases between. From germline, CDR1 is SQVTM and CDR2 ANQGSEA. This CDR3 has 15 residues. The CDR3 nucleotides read TGCAGCGTTGGGACCCGACTAGTTTCCTACAATGAGCAGTTCTTC. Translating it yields CSVGTRLVSYNEQFF.